This T cell receptor (beta chain) was recorded in a study of response to subunit inactivated influenza vaccine. Study-level findings and limits: Authors proposed each seasonal influenza vaccination draws in few new T cells.

TCRdb reanalysed the RT-PCR reads using MiXCR and keeps one entry per CDR3 protein. The sample has 300,000 to 350,000 distinct CDR3 sequences, about 20% seen once. J gave up 5 bases and V 7 bases, and 3 bases lay outside the gene matches. Germline assignment: CDR1 SQVTM and CDR2 ANQGSEA. This CDR3 contains 12 residues. Only a few counts were recorded for this clonotype. Its antigen remains unknown. This sample comprised PBMCs from blood, obtained roughly 20 months after vaccination. The sequence came from a man in his fifties or sixties who received an inactivated influenza vaccine. The chain couples TRBV29-1 to TRBJ1-2; 11 bases are shared with TRBD1. The CDR3 reads CSGGQGDYGYTF. As DNA, the CDR3 is TGCAGCGGGGGACAGGGGGATTATGGCTACACCTTC.